These 14 T cell receptor beta chains came from one sample sequenced in a study of T cells in Graves' hyperthyroidism and ophthalmopathy. Amplified TCR beta CDR3 regions derived from RNA transcripts. The study used the HTBI primer set for a first-round RT-PCR of the TCR CDR3. One entry per CDR3 protein, called by TCRdb with MiXCR from the multiplex PCR reads. This sample yields 350,000 to 400,000 distinct CDR3 sequences, of which about 15% are seen a single time; approximately 32% belongs to the top ten. Material: blood. These receptors were collected from a woman aged 25-40 years with Graves' hyperthyroidism.

Points on this clonotype: Sequence at one end of the junction differs from germline and may be a read error. This sequence joins TRBV14 and TRBJ2-3; 7 bases fit TRBD1. Germline V gene lookup returns CDR1 SGHDN and CDR2 FVKESK. This CDR3 has 14 amino acids. CDR3 loop: CASSHRGMTDAQYF. Here the CDR3 DNA reads TGTGCCAGCAGCCACAGGGGGATGACAGATGCGCAGTATTTT.

This clonotype has at least ten counts. The genes are TRBV18 and TRBJ1-5; the D gene is possibly TRBD1 (6 bases). The CDR3 loop spans 17 amino acids. Germline V gives CDR1 KGHSH, CDR2 LQKENI. V was pared by 4 bases and J by 0 bases, with 16 bases between. The CDR3 coding sequence is TGTGCCAGCTCACTAATGGACAGCCAATATAGCAATCAGCCCCAGCATTTT. Protein sequence: CASSLMDSQYSNQPQHF.

This clonotype was recorded at least ten times. CDR3: CSAYSGDQPQHF. The CDR3 coding sequence is TGCAGTGCTTATTCAGGGGATCAGCCCCAGCATTTT. The chain employs TRBV20-1 and TRBJ1-5; D is possibly TRBD1 (6 bases). Trimming took 5 bases from V and 5 from J, leaving 10 bases between them. The length of the CDR3 is 12 residues. Germline V gene data show CDR1 as DFQATT and CDR2 as SNEGSKA (reference sequence).

Of note for this clonotype: One junction end disagrees with the germline gene, perhaps due to a read error. The chain recombines TRBV28 with TRBJ1-1, with D maybe TRBD1 (5 bases). Germline V gives CDR1 MDHEN, CDR2 SYDVKM. This CDR3 contains 14 residues. The CDR3: CASSPNNRYSGALF. CDR3 nucleotide sequence: TGTGCCAGCAGCCCAAACAACAGGTATTCTGGAGCTCTCTTT.

The chain has TRBV3-1 and TRBJ1-6; D uncertain. The germline V gene has CDR1 LGHDT and CDR2 YNNKEL (reference sequence). The germline V and J ends were trimmed by 4 bases and 8 bases, with 15 bases remaining between them. The CDR3 contains 15 residues. Here the CDR3 DNA reads TGTGCCAGCAGCCCCCTTAGGACGGCGGATTCACCCCTCCACTTT. Translated, it gives CASSPLRTADSPLHF. The full variable domain, its missing parts supplied by reference TRBV3-1 and TRBJ1-6, is DTAVSQTPKYLVTQMGNDKSIKCEQNLGHDTMYWYKQDSKKFLKIMFSYNNKELIINETVPNRFSPKSPDKAHLNLHINSLELGDSAVYFCASSPLRTADSPLHFGNGTRLTVT.

In this sample, this clonotype turned up a few times. The chain combines TRBV3-1 with TRBJ2-4; D is unresolved. Trimming stripped 3 bases from V and 0 bases from J, with 6 bases between. Germline values: CDR1 LGHDT, CDR2 YNNKEL (reference sequence). The length of the CDR3 is 14 residues. CDR3: CASSQGIAKNIQYF. CDR3 nucleotides: TGTGCCAGCAGCCAGGGAATAGCCAAAAACATTCAGTACTTC.

This clonotype was found many times. The chain couples TRBV11-2 to TRBJ2-5, with 8 bases matching TRBD1. With 5 bases clipped from V and 5 bases from J, the junction kept 10 bases outside the gene matches. CDR3 length: 15 residues. The germline gives CDR1 SGHAT, CDR2 FQNNGV. DNA of the CDR3: TGTGCCAGCAGCCTCCCCCGACAGGGGTGGGAGACCCAGTACTTC. Protein: CASSLPRQGWETQYF.

This clonotype was observed a handful of times. The gene calls are TRBV12-3 or TRBV12-4 and TRBJ1-3; 8 bases map to TRBD1. V lost 6 bases and J lost 2; bases outside the gene matches: 9. This CDR3 region has 16 residues. DNA for the CDR3: TGTGCCAGCAGGTCTACAGGGGGTTCGGCTGGAAACACCATATATTTT. Encoded protein: CASRSTGGSAGNTIYF.

Concerning this clonotype: This may be a read error, as it is one base from a much larger clone. J is TRBJ2-1 and V is TRBV3-1; no reliable D call. Trimming took 8 bases from V and 2 from J, leaving 13 bases between them. This CDR3 is 14 amino acids long. From germline, CDR1 is LGHDT and CDR2 YNNKEL (reference sequence). As DNA, the CDR3 is TGTGCCAGCGGCCTCCAAACCACCTACAATGAGCAGTTCTTC. It yields the protein CASGLQTTYNEQFF.

The chain uses TRBV10-3 and TRBJ2-3; possibly TRBD2 for D (6 bases). CDR1 and CDR2 (germline): ENHRY, SYGVKD. Trimming removed 3 bases at V and 5 bases at J, with 12 bases between. This CDR3 spans 14 amino acids. The CDR3 DNA reads as TGTGCCATCAGTGACGGGAGTAGTGTAGATACGCAGTATTTT. Translated: CAISDGSSVDTQYF.

The chain carries TRBV6-9 and TRBJ1-1, with D unclear. The CDR3 runs to 13 residues. The V end was cut by 3 bases, the J end by 1 base, with 6 bases between. CDR1 and CDR2 (germline): MNHGY, SVAAGI. The CDR3 DNA reads TGTGCCAGCAGTTACACCACGAACACTGAAGCTTTCTTT. It specifies CASSYTTNTEAFF.

V is TRBV12-3 or TRBV12-4 and J is TRBJ2-7; 8 bases agree with TRBD2. The CDR3 runs to 12 residues. The J segment lost 7 bases and the V segment lost 6 bases, leaving 5 bases of the junction unmatched. CDR3 loop: CASSDGTREQYF. The DNA for the CDR3 is TGTGCCAGCAGCGACGGGACTAGAGAGCAGTACTTC.

Many counts were recorded for this clonotype. The V call is TRBV2, the J call TRBJ2-7, with 13 positions matching TRBD2. CDR1 is SNHLY and CDR2 is FYNNEI in the germline V gene. J was trimmed by 4 bases and V by 8 bases; bases with no gene match: 5. This CDR3 is 14 amino acids long. The CDR3 sequence is CASRTSGGGYEQYF. The DNA of the CDR3 is TGTGCCAGCCGGACTAGCGGGGGCGGTTACGAGCAGTACTTC.

This clonotype was seen at least ten times. The chain has TRBV30 and TRBJ1-2; D is undetermined. Per the germline V gene, CDR1 is GTSNPN and CDR2 is SVGIG (reference sequence). This CDR3 is 13 amino acids long. The germline V and J ends were trimmed by 0 bases and 7 bases, with 12 bases remaining between them. CDR3 sequence: CAWSVVSESGYTF. The CDR3 DNA is TGTGCCTGGAGTGTTGTTTCCGAAAGTGGCTACACCTTC.